This T cell receptor (beta chain) stems from a study of blood T cell repertoires in COVID-19. Study-wide context: The United States, Italy and Spain supplied acute and convalescent COVID-19 samples. The analysed material was cDNA or gDNA that came from T cells, B-cell-depleted T cells, or PBMCs.

Original processing notes: Researchers report that nucleated cell counts were estimated from reference gene primer amplification. Libraries were prepared by immunoSEQ multiplex PCR; TCRdb keeps only in-frame clonotypes and omits some of them. Clonal size and the V and J genes are those of that table, whereas D and trimming came from the DNA. The sample lists approximately 75,000 clones; around 89% were seen once. V shed 5 bases and J 4 bases; nucleotides not matched to a gene: 10. Germline V CDR1 and CDR2: SGHTA, FQGNSA. The CDR3 consists of 15 residues. This TCR was recovered from a man aged 55 to 70 with acute or convalescent COVID-19. This sequence joins TRBV7-2 and TRBJ2-7; TRBD2 matches at 8 bases. Sequenced sample: peripheral blood. CDR3 residues: CASSLRGGRSYEQYF. CDR3 DNA sequence: TGTGCCAGCAGCCTCCGGGGGGGGCGAAGTTACGAGCAGTACTTC.